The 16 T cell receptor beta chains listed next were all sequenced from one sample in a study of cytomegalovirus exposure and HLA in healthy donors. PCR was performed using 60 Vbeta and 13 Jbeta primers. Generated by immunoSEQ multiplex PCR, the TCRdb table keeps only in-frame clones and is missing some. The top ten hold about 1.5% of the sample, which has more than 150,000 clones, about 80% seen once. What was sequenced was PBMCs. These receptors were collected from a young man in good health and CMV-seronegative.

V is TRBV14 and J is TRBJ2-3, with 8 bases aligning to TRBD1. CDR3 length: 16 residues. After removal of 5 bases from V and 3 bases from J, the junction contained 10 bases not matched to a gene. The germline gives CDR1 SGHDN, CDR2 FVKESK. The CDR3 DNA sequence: TGTGCCAGCAGCTACGGGACAGGCCATGGGACAGATACGCAGTATTTT. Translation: CASSYGTGHGTDTQYF.

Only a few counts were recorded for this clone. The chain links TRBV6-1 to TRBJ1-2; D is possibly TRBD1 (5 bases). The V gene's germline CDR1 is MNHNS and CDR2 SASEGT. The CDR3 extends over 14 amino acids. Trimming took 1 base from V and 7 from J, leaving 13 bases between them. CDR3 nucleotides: TGTGCCAGCAGTGAAGTAGGCAGGGTGGCTGGCTACACCTTC. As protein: CASSEVGRVAGYTF.

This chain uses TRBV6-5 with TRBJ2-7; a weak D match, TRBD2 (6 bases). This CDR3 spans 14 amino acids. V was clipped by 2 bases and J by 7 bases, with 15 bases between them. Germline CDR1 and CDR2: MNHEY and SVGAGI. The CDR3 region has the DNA TGTGCCAGCAGTTACGACGGGCGGGCGGGGGAGCAGTACTTC. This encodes CASSYDGRAGEQYF.

CDR3 coding DNA: TGTGCCAGCAGTTCCGCCCCGTCGGGGTTCACCGGGGAGCTGTTTTTT. Translation: CASSSAPSGFTGELFF. The chain uses TRBV6-5 and TRBJ2-2, with a tentative D call TRBD2 (5 bases). Trimming left V 4 bases short and J 4 bases short, with 16 bases between. CDR3 length: 16 amino acids. CDR1 is MNHEY, CDR2 SVGAGI, per germline.

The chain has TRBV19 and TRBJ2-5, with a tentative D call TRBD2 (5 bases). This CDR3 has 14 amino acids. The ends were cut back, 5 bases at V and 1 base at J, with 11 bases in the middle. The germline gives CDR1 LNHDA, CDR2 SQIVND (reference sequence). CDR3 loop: CASSDRGVQETQYF. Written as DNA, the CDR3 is TGTGCCAGTAGTGACCGGGGTGTCCAAGAGACCCAGTACTTC.

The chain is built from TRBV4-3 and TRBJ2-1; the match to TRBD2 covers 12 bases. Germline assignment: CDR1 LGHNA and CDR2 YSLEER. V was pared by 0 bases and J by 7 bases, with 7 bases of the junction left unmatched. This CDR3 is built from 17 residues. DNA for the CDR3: TGCGCCAGCAGCCAAGATCGGGCTAGCGGGAGGGATAATGAGCAGTTCTTC. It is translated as CASSQDRASGRDNEQFF.

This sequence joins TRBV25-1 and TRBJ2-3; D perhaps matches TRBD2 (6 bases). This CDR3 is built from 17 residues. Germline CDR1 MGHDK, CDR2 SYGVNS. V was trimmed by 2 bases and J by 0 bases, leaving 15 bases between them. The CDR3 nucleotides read TGTGCCAGCAGTGAAAGGCCCGGGGGATGGAGCACAGATACGCAGTATTTT. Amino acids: CASSERPGGWSTDTQYF.

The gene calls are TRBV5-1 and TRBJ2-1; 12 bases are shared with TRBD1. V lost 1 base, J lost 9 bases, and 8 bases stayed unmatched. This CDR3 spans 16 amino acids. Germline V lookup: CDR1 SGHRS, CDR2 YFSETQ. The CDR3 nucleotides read TGCGCCAGCAGCTTGTCGGGACAGGGGGCATGGGGTGAGCAGTTCTTC. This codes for CASSLSGQGAWGEQFF. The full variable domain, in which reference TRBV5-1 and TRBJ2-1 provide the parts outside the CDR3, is KAGVTQTPRYLIKTRGQQVTLSCSPISGHRSVSWYQQTPGQGLQFLFEYFSETQRNKGNFPGRFSGRQFSNSRSEMNVSTLELGDSALYLCASSLSGQGAWGEQFFGPGTRLTVL.

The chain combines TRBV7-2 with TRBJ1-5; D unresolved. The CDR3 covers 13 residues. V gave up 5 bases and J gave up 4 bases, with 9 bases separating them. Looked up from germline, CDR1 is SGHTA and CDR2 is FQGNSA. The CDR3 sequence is CASSPQSNQPQHF. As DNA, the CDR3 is TGTGCCAGCAGCCCCCAGTCTAATCAGCCCCAGCATTTT.

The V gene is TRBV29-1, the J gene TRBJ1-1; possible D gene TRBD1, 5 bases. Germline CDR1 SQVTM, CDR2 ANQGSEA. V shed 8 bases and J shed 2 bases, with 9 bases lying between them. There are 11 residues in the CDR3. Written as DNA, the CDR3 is TGCAGCTTAGGGGTTAACACTGAAGCTTTCTTT. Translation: CSLGVNTEAFF.

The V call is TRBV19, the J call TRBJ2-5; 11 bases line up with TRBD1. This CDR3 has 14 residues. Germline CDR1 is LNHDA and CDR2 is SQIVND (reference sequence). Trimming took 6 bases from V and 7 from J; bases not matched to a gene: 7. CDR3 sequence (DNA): TGTGCCAGTAGCCGGGACAGGGGGGGCTGGACCCAGTACTTC. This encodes CASSRDRGGWTQYF.

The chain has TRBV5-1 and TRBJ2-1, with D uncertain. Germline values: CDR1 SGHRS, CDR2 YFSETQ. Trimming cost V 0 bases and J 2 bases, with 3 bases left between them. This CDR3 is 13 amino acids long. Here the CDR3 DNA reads TGCGCCAGCAGCTTGGGAGCCTACAATGAGCAGTTCTTC. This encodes CASSLGAYNEQFF.

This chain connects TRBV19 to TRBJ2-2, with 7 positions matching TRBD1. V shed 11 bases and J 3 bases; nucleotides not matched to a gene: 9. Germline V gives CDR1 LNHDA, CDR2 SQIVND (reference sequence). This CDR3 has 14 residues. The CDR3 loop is CAAQRGRDTGELFF. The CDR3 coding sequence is TGTGCCGCACAGAGGGGGCGCGACACCGGGGAGCTGTTTTTT.

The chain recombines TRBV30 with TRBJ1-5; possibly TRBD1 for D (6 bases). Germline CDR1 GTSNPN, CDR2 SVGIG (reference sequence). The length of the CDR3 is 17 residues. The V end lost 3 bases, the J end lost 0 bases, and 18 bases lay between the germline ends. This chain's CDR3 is CAWSHKTTGYSNQPQHF. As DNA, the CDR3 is TGTGCCTGGAGCCATAAAACCACAGGGTATAGCAATCAGCCCCAGCATTTT.

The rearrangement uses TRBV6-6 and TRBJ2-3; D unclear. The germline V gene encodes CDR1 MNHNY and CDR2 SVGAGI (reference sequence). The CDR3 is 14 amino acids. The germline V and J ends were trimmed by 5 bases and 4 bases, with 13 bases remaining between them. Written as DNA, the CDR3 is TGTGCCAGCAGTACCACTGGGCGTGCAGATACGCAGTATTTT. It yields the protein CASSTTGRADTQYF.

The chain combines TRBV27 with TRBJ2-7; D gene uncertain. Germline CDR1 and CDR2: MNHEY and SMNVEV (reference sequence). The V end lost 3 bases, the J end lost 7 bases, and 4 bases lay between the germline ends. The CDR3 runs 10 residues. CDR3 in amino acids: CASSLEEQYF. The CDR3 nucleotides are TGTGCCAGCAGTTTGGAGGAGCAGTACTTC.